A single sample gave rise to the 27 T cell receptor beta chains below, sequenced in a study of T-cell reconstitution after alpha-beta-depleted transplantation in children. Unique molecular identifiers were used in preparing the TCRbeta library. A single record per CDR3 protein comes from TCRdb applying MiXCR to the PCR reads. The sample has over 400,000 distinct CDR3 sequences; around 12% are singletons. Sequences were derived from PBMCs from the stem cell graft donor, sampled from the stem cell graft. These receptors originate from a human donor who donated a stem cell graft to a child with combined immunodeficiency.

This chain links TRBV20-1 with TRBJ1-4, with 9 positions matching TRBD1. The germline gives CDR1 DFQATT, CDR2 SNEGSKA (reference sequence). This CDR3 contains 15 residues. Trimming took 5 bases from V and 8 from J; bases not matched to a gene: 12. CDR3 sequence reads: CSASPARQGVEKLFF. CDR3 sequence (DNA): TGCAGTGCTTCTCCCGCTCGACAGGGGGTGGAAAAACTGTTTTTT.

This clonotype was seen ten or more times. This sequence joins TRBV20-1 and TRBJ2-3, with a weak D call TRBD2 (6 bases). CDR3 size: 15 residues. The germline gives CDR1 DFQATT, CDR2 SNEGSKA (reference sequence). V lost 0 bases and J lost 0, with 10 bases in between. CDR3 coding DNA: TGCAGTGCTAGAGATGCACGGGGGAGCACAGATACGCAGTATTTT. Translation gives CSARDARGSTDTQYF.

J is TRBJ2-3 and V is TRBV6-5, with D perhaps TRBD1 (5 bases). The germline V gene encodes CDR1 MNHEY and CDR2 SVGAGI. V lost 0 bases and J 0 bases, leaving 7 bases between the germline ends. The CDR3 has 15 amino acids. In DNA, the CDR3 is TGTGCCAGCAGTTACTCGACAGATAGCACAGATACGCAGTATTTT. Protein: CASSYSTDSTDTQYF.

The chain has TRBV25-1 and TRBJ2-5, with D perhaps given as TRBD1 or TRBD2 (5 bases each). Germline loops: CDR1 MGHDK, CDR2 SYGVNS. The CDR3 has 15 residues. V gave up 5 bases and J gave up 4 bases, with 17 bases separating them. The CDR3 sequence is CASSLQRGYGETQYF. The CDR3 DNA reads TGTGCCAGCAGTCTCCAGAGGGGCTATGGAGAGACCCAGTACTTC.

The V call is TRBV12-5, the J call TRBJ2-3; D unclear. V dropped 2 bases and J dropped 6 bases, with 12 bases sitting between them. Germline-derived CDR1 and CDR2 are LGHNT and FRNRAP. This CDR3 has 14 amino acids. DNA for the CDR3: TGTGCTAGTGGTTTGTTACAAGGGTTGGATACGCAGTATTTT. Translating it yields CASGLLQGLDTQYF.

This clonotype was detected ten times or more. The chain's CDR3 is CASSLGGQGTVEQYF. CDR3 nucleotide sequence: TGTGCCAGCAGCTTAGGGGGACAGGGCACAGTCGAGCAGTACTTC. This chain uses TRBV7-2 with TRBJ2-7; 9 nucleotides line up with TRBD1. The CDR3 contains 15 residues. The V segment lost 1 base and the J segment 6 bases; nucleotides outside the gene matches: 7. The germline V gene encodes CDR1 SGHTA and CDR2 FQGNSA.

The chain recombines TRBV11-2 with TRBJ2-1, with D tentatively TRBD1 or TRBD2 (5 bases each). The V gene's germline CDR1 is SGHAT and CDR2 FQNNGV. CDR3 length equals 19 residues. Trimming pared 4 bases from V and 12 bases from J, leaving 34 bases between. The CDR3 DNA is TGTGCCAGCAGCTCACTCCAAGGCGGGCGGACACAGCGCCTAATGGGGCAGTTCTTC. It encodes CASSSLQGGRTQRLMGQFF.

This clonotype was detected only a few times. The rearrangement links TRBV9 to TRBJ2-4; 8 bases map to TRBD2. The CDR3 runs to 14 residues. The V segment lost 4 bases and the J segment 7 bases; nucleotides outside the gene matches: 7. Germline values: CDR1 SGDLS, CDR2 YYNGEE. The CDR3 sequence is CASSPRGGLNIQYF. The CDR3 region has the DNA TGTGCCAGCAGCCCCCGGGGGGGACTCAACATTCAGTACTTC.

In its sample, this clonotype was seen once. V is TRBV11-3 and J is TRBJ2-2; D unresolved. Trimming took 3 bases from V and 6 from J, leaving 17 bases between them. Germline CDR1 is SGHNT and CDR2 is YENEEA. The CDR3 loop spans 16 amino acids. In DNA, the CDR3 is TGTGCCAGCAGCTTGGCGATCGGCTCCCCAGCCGGGGAGCTGTTTTTT. Protein sequence: CASSLAIGSPAGELFF.

This clonotype was seen many times. The chain uses TRBV5-1 and TRBJ2-1; 8 bases map to TRBD1. Germline-derived CDR1 and CDR2 are SGHRS and YFSETQ. V lost 4 bases and J lost 6; bases outside the gene matches: 3. The CDR3 has 13 residues. CDR3 loop: CASSTGQGNEQFF. CDR3 coding DNA: TGCGCCAGCAGCACCGGACAGGGCAATGAGCAGTTCTTC.

The rearrangement joins TRBV13 to TRBJ2-7; a weak D match, TRBD1 (7 bases). The CDR3 consists of 14 residues. Germline V lookup: CDR1 PRHDT, CDR2 FYEKMQ (reference sequence). Deletions cut 6 bases from V and 4 bases from J, with 16 bases between. The CDR3 region has the DNA TGTGCCAGCAGTGTACGCAGGGGGGTATACGAGCAGTACTTC. It yields the protein CASSVRRGVYEQYF.

At least ten counts were recorded for this clonotype. The rearrangement uses TRBV9 and TRBJ2-1; D uncertain. CDR1 SGDLS and CDR2 YYNGEE come from the germline V gene. The V end was cut by 0 bases, the J end by 2 bases, with 6 bases between. CDR3 size: 14 residues. The CDR3 DNA sequence: TGTGCCAGCAGCGTAGGTCGGACCTACAATGAGCAGTTCTTC. Protein product: CASSVGRTYNEQFF.

This clonotype appeared a few times. The chain is built from TRBV29-1 and TRBJ2-3; no clear D. Germline lookup yields CDR1 SQVTM and CDR2 ANQGSEA. The CDR3 totals 14 residues. The V and J ends lost 2 bases and 2 bases respectively, with 11 bases between them. The CDR3 DNA sequence: TGCAGCGTTGAATGGGGTGAGGACACAGATACGCAGTATTTT. Its protein product is CSVEWGEDTDTQYF.

This clonotype was observed a few times. The chain recombines TRBV6-5 with TRBJ1-1; TRBD1 aligns across 7 bases. V gave up 2 bases and J gave up 0 bases; unmatched junction bases: 6. Germline V gene sequence: CDR1 MNHEY, CDR2 SVGAGI. CDR3 size: 16 residues. The CDR3 is CASSYTGDALNTEAFF. The CDR3 DNA reads TGTGCCAGCAGTTACACAGGGGATGCCCTGAACACTGAAGCTTTCTTT.

J is TRBJ2-7 and V is TRBV3-1, with D possibly TRBD2 on 6 matching bases. CDR1 and CDR2 (germline): LGHDT, YNNKEL (reference sequence). V dropped 6 bases and J dropped 7 bases, with 19 bases sitting between them. The CDR3 consists of 14 residues. CDR3 sequence reads: CASRSTSSGWEQYF. CDR3 DNA sequence: TGTGCCAGCAGGTCGACTAGTTCGGGTTGGGAGCAGTACTTC.

CDR3 nucleotides: TGTGCCAGCAGTTCCGGGACTAGCGGCCGTCAGCTGTTTTTT. Translated: CASSSGTSGRQLFF. This chain links TRBV12-3 or TRBV12-4 with TRBJ2-2, with 11 bases that match TRBD2. The CDR3 sequence is 14 residues long. The V gene end was trimmed by 4 bases and the J gene end by 12 bases; junction bases not matched to a gene: 7.

This clonotype showed up just a few times. J is TRBJ2-1 and V is TRBV6-5; 9 positions match TRBD1. The V segment lost 4 bases and the J segment 9 bases; nucleotides outside the gene matches: 13. This CDR3 has 16 amino acids. CDR1 MNHEY and CDR2 SVGAGI come from the germline V gene. The CDR3 nucleotides are TGTGCCAGCAGTTGGGGGTCTGGCGGGGGACAGGGTGAGCAGTTCTTC. Amino acid sequence: CASSWGSGGGQGEQFF.

This chain links TRBV7-8 with TRBJ2-5; D gene unclear. The V end lost 10 bases, the J end lost 8 bases, and 17 bases lay between the germline ends. CDR3 size: 12 residues. CDR1 and CDR2 (germline): SGHVS, FQNEAQ. CDR3 sequence: CAIRSALGTQYF. CDR3 bases: TGTGCCATACGATCGGCGCTAGGAACCCAGTACTTC.

This chain links TRBV6-4 with TRBJ2-1, with D perhaps TRBD2 (6 bases). In germline, CDR1 is MRHNA, CDR2 SNTAGT. The V gene lost 4 bases and the J gene lost 5 bases, with 15 bases spanning the gap. The CDR3 contains 15 residues. DNA for the CDR3: TGTGCCAGCAGTGCCTCAACTAGCCCGGACAATGAGCAGTTCTTC. Amino acid sequence: CASSASTSPDNEQFF.

This clonotype has a count of ten or more. The chain links TRBV10-3 to TRBJ2-3, with unresolved D. The germline V gene encodes CDR1 ENHRY and CDR2 SYGVKD. The V gene lost 2 bases and the J gene lost 0 bases, with 6 bases spanning the gap. The CDR3 is made up of 14 amino acids. CDR3 coding DNA: TGTGCCATCAGTGAGAATCCTAGCACAGATACGCAGTATTTT. This encodes CAISENPSTDTQYF.

V usage is TRBV6-5 and J usage is TRBJ1-6; weak D call: TRBD1 (5 bases). The germline gives CDR1 MNHEY, CDR2 SVGAGI. The CDR3 loop spans 15 amino acids. V was pared by 0 bases and J by 9 bases, with 12 bases between. In DNA form, the CDR3 reads TGTGCCAGCAGTTACTCGACGGTCCAGGGTTCACCCCTCCACTTT. It is translated as CASSYSTVQGSPLHF.

This chain connects TRBV7-9 to TRBJ2-7; D gene ambiguous. Trimming removed 0 bases at V and 2 bases at J, with 11 bases between. The V gene's germline CDR1 is SEHNR and CDR2 FQNEAQ (reference sequence). This CDR3 has 15 residues. The DNA of the CDR3 is TGTGCCAGCAGCTTAGCGCTAGGGCCGGCCTACGAGCAGTACTTC. Translating gives CASSLALGPAYEQYF.

The chain employs TRBV24-1 and TRBJ1-5; no clear D gene. The CDR3 covers 14 residues. V dropped 5 bases and J dropped 0 bases, with 7 bases sitting between them. From germline, CDR1 is KGHDR and CDR2 SFDVKD. The CDR3 DNA follows: TGTGCCACCAGTGTTCCTCCTAGCAATCAGCCCCAGCATTTT. Protein: CATSVPPSNQPQHF.

This clonotype has a handful of counts. The chain joins TRBV5-1 to TRBJ1-1, with 8 bases matching TRBD1. Germline CDR1 and CDR2: SGHRS and YFSETQ. The CDR3 is made up of 16 amino acids. V dropped 0 bases and J dropped 6; count of bases not matched to a gene: 10. In DNA, the CDR3 is TGCGCCAGCAGCTTGGAAGGCAGGACAGGGTTCTCTGAAGCTTTCTTT. Its translation: CASSLEGRTGFSEAFF.

This chain joins TRBV14 and TRBJ2-1; 8 nucleotides agree with TRBD2. CDR3 length: 16 amino acids. V was clipped by 0 bases and J by 6 bases; unmatched bases: 7. The germline V gene encodes CDR1 SGHDN and CDR2 FVKESK. The CDR3 protein is CASSQDRAAGGNEQFF. The CDR3 nucleotides are TGTGCCAGCAGCCAAGATCGGGCGGCGGGGGGCAATGAGCAGTTCTTC. Looking up the rest from reference TRBV14 and TRBJ2-1 gives the full variable domain: EAGVTQFPSHSVIEKGQTVTLRCDPISGHDNLYWYRRVMGKEIKFLLHFVKESKQDESGMPNNRFLAERTGGTYSTLKVQPAELEDSGVYFCASSQDRAAGGNEQFFGPGTRLTVL.

V usage is TRBV20-1 and J usage is TRBJ2-2, with 10 bases that match TRBD2. This CDR3 is 15 amino acids long. V shed 0 bases, J shed 7 bases, and the junction held 5 bases outside the gene matches. The germline CDR1 and CDR2 sequences are DFQATT and SNEGSKA (reference sequence). The CDR3 sequence is CSARDLAGAGGELFF. The CDR3 DNA reads as TGCAGTGCTAGAGACCTAGCGGGAGCAGGCGGGGAGCTGTTTTTT.

This clonotype was seen many times. The chain employs TRBV5-1 and TRBJ1-1; D gene unclear. This CDR3 contains 15 residues. Per germline, CDR1 SGHRS and CDR2 YFSETQ. V gave up 0 bases and J gave up 4 bases, with 13 bases separating them. This chain's CDR3 is CASSLVSSLSTEAFF. DNA of the CDR3: TGCGCCAGCAGCTTGGTCTCGTCGCTCAGCACTGAAGCTTTCTTT.